This entry lists 14 T cell receptor beta chains sequenced from one sample in a study of blood T cell repertoires in COVID-19. The table came from immunoSEQ multiplex PCR; TCRdb's copy has only in-frame clones and leaves some out. The sample has approximately 110,000 clones; more than 70% are singletons. The material sequenced was peripheral blood. All receptors come from a woman aged 80 or older with COVID-19, enrolled during active disease.

J is TRBJ2-3 and V is TRBV7-2; a weak D match, TRBD2 (7 bases). V dropped 5 bases and J dropped 0 bases, with 12 bases sitting between them. Germline V gene sequence: CDR1 SGHTA, CDR2 FQGNSA. The CDR3 has 15 amino acids. CDR3 amino acids: CASSIRGGSTDTQYF. In DNA, the CDR3 is TGTGCCAGCAGCATAAGGGGGGGTAGCACAGATACGCAGTATTTT. Using reference TRBV7-2 and TRBJ2-3 for the parts outside the CDR3, the full variable domain is GAGVSQSPSNKVTEKGKDVELRCDPISGHTALYWYRQSLGQGLEFLIYFQGNSAPDKSGLPSDRFSAERTGGSVSTLTIQRTQQEDSAVYLCASSIRGGSTDTQYFGPGTRLTVL.

This clone was seen once. This sequence joins TRBV6-2 or TRBV6-3 and TRBJ1-2, with D unclear. Trimming left V 3 bases short and J 4 bases short, with 12 bases between. The CDR3 consists of 14 residues. Germline CDR1 MNHEY, CDR2 SVGEGT. CDR3 protein: CASSYRPDSYGYTF. DNA of the CDR3: TGTGCCAGCAGTTATAGACCGGACTCCTATGGCTACACCTTC.

The gene calls are TRBV7-2 and TRBJ2-4; D remains unclear. The CDR3 sequence is 14 residues long. Germline CDR1 SGHTA, CDR2 FQGNSA. Between the trimmed V and J ends, which lost 1 base and 8 bases, there was a span of 12 bases. The CDR3 DNA reads as TGTGCCAGCAGCTTAGGACAATCTATAGACATTCAGTACTTC. This sequence encodes CASSLGQSIDIQYF.

A remark on this clone: Mismatch with germline at one junction end may stem from a read error. The chain recombines TRBV6-6 with TRBJ1-1; possibly TRBD1 for D (5 bases). The CDR3 has 14 residues. Germline V lookup: CDR1 MNHNY, CDR2 SVGAGI (reference sequence). CDR3 amino acids: CASSSRGMNAEAFF. The DNA for the CDR3 is TGTGCCAGCAGTTCAAGGGGCATGAACGCTGAAGCTTTCTTT.

V usage is TRBV5-8 and J usage is TRBJ1-1; D not certain. This CDR3 is 11 amino acids long. Per the germline V gene, CDR1 is SGHTS and CDR2 is YDEGEE. Trimming pared 0 bases from V and 9 bases from J, leaving 6 bases between. CDR3 residues: CASSLDFKAFF. The CDR3 DNA reads as TGTGCCAGCAGCTTGGATTTTAAAGCTTTCTTT.

This chain joins TRBV18 and TRBJ2-3; TRBD2 matches at 9 bases. Germline loops: CDR1 KGHSH, CDR2 LQKENI. The CDR3 totals 14 residues. The V segment lost 3 bases and the J segment 5 bases; nucleotides outside the gene matches: 3. For the CDR3, the DNA is TGTGCCAGCTCACCGGGACTAGCCTTAGATACGCAGTATTTT. This codes for CASSPGLALDTQYF.

The table lists this clone with a few counts. CDR3 coding DNA: TGTGCCAGCAGCCCCTTGACAGGGATAGCAAAAGAGACCCAGTACTTC. It yields the protein CASSPLTGIAKETQYF. The chain combines TRBV28 with TRBJ2-5, with TRBD1 matching 7 bases. The CDR3 has 16 residues. The ends lost 6 bases at V and 3 bases at J; junction bases unmatched: 13. Germline V gives CDR1 MDHEN, CDR2 SYDVKM.

The rearrangement joins TRBV7-9 to TRBJ2-1; possible D gene TRBD2, 6 bases. CDR1 is SEHNR, CDR2 FQNEAQ, per germline (reference sequence). This CDR3 spans 16 amino acids. V dropped 4 bases and J dropped 9 bases, with 22 bases sitting between them. The CDR3 is CASSSYPKGGAGEQFF. CDR3 bases: TGTGCCAGCAGCTCCTATCCCAAAGGCGGGGCGGGTGAGCAGTTCTTC.

The chain is built from TRBV6-5 and TRBJ1-3; TRBD1 is a possible D gene (5 bases). Germline-derived CDR1 and CDR2 are MNHEY and SVGAGI. The germline V and J ends were trimmed by 3 bases and 0 bases, with 9 bases remaining between them. The CDR3 loop spans 15 amino acids. The CDR3 sequence: CASSYGGTSGNTIYF. DNA of the CDR3: TGTGCCAGCAGTTATGGGGGGACCTCTGGAAACACCATATATTTT.

This clone was observed a single time. This chain uses TRBV27 with TRBJ2-3; 7 bases agree with TRBD2. The germline V gene encodes CDR1 MNHEY and CDR2 SMNVEV (reference sequence). With 6 bases clipped from V and 8 bases from J, the junction kept 8 bases outside the gene matches. The CDR3 loop spans 13 amino acids. The CDR3 spells CASRGGGPGTQYF. Here the CDR3 DNA reads TGTGCCAGCAGGGGGGGAGGGCCCGGTACGCAGTATTTT.

The chain joins TRBV6-1 to TRBJ2-4; tentative D call: TRBD2 (7 bases). The V gene lost 2 bases and the J gene lost 3 bases, with 20 bases spanning the gap. Germline loops: CDR1 MNHNS, CDR2 SASEGT. CDR3 length equals 18 residues. The CDR3 bases are TGTGCCAGCAGTGAAATTGTGAGCGTGGGAGGGGGCAAAAACATTCAGTACTTC. Translating gives CASSEIVSVGGGKNIQYF.

The chain has TRBV29-1 and TRBJ2-5, with 7 bases identical to TRBD1. CDR1 and CDR2 from the germline V gene are SQVTM and ANQGSEA. Losses at the gene ends were 4 bases for V and 2 bases for J; bases not matched to a gene: 10. The CDR3 has 15 amino acids. As DNA, the CDR3 is TGCAGCGTTGTTTTCCTGGACAGGCCTCAAGAGACCCAGTACTTC. As protein: CSVVFLDRPQETQYF. Variable domain in full (rest from reference TRBV29-1 and TRBJ2-5): SAVISQKPSRDICQRGTSLTIQCQVDSQVTMMFWYRQQPGQSLTLIATANQGSEATYESGFVIDKFPISRPNLTFSTLTVSNMSPEDSSIYLCSVVFLDRPQETQYFGPGTRLLVL.

The chain uses TRBV7-2 and TRBJ2-5; possibly TRBD2 for D (7 bases). Per the germline V gene, CDR1 is SGHTA and CDR2 is FQGNSA. There are 18 residues in the CDR3. The ends were cut back, 2 bases at V and 4 bases at J, with 23 bases in the middle. The CDR3 is CASSLLRLAEGGGETQYF. CDR3 nucleotides: TGTGCCAGCAGCTTACTTAGGCTAGCGGAGGGGGGAGGAGAGACCCAGTACTTC.

The chain combines TRBV27 with TRBJ2-1; D is unresolved. The germline V gene encodes CDR1 MNHEY and CDR2 SMNVEV (reference sequence). The CDR3 is 15 residues long. Trimming cost V 4 bases and J 1 base, with 11 bases left between them. CDR3 bases: TGTGCCAGCAGTTCTATCCCGCTTTCCTACAATGAGCAGTTCTTC. Its translation is CASSSIPLSYNEQFF.